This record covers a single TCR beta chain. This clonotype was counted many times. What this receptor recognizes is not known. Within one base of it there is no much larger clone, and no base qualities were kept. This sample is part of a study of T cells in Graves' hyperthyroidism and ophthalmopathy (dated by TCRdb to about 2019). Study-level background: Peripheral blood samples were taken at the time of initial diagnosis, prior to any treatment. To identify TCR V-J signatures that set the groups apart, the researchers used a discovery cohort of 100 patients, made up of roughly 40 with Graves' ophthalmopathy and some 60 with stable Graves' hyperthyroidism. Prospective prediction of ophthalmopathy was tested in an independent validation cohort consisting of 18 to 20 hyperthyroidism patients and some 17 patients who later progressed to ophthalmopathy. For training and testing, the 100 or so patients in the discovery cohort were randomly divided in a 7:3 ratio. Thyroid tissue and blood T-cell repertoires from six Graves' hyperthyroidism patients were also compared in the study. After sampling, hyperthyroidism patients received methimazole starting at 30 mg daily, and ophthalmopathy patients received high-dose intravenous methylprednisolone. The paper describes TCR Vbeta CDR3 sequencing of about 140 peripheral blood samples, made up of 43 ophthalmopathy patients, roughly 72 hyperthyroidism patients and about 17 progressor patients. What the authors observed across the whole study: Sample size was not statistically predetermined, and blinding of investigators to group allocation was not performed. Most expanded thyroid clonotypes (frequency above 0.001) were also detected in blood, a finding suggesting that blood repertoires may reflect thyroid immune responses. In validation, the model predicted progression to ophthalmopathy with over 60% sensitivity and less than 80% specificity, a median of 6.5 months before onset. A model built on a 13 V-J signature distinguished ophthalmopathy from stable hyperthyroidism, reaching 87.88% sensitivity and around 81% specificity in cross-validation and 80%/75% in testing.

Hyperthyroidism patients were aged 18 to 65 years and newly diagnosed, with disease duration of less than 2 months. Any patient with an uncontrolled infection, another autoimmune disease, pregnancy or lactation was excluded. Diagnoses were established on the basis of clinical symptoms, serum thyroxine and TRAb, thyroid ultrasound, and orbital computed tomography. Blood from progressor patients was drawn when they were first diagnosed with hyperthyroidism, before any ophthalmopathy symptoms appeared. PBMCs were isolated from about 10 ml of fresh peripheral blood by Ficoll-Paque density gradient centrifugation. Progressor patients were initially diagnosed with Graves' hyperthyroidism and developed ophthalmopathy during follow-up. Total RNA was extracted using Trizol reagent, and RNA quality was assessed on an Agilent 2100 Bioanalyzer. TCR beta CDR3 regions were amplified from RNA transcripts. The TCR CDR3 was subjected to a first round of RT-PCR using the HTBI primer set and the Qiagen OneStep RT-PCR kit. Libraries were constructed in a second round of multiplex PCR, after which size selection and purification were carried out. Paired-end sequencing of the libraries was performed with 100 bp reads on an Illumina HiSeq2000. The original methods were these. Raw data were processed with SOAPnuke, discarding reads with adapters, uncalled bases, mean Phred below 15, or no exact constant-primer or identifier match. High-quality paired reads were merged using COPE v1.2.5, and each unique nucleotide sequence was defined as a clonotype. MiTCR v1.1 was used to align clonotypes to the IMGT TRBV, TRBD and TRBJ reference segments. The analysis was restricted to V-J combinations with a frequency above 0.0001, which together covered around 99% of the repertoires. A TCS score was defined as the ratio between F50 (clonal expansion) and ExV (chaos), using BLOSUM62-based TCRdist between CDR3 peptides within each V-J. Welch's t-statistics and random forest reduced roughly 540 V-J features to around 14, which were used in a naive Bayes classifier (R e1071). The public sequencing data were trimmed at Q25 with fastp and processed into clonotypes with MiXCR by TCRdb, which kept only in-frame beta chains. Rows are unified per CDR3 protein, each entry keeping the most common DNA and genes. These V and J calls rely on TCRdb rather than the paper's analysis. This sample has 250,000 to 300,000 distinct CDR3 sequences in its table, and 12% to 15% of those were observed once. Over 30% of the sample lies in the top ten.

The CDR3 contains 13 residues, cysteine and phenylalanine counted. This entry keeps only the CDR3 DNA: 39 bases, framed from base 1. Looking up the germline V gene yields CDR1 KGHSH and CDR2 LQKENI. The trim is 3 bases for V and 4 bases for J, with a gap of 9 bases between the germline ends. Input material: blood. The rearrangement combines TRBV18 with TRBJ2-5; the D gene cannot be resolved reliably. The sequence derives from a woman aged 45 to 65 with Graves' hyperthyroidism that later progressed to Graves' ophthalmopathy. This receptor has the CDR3 CASSPSSRETQYF. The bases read TGTGCCAGCTCACCCTCGTCACGAGAGACCCAGTACTTC.